The 25 T cell receptor beta chains in this list originate from one sample, sequenced in a study of blood T cell repertoires in COVID-19. Only in-frame clones appear in the TCRdb table, and some are missing; sequencing was by immunoSEQ multiplex PCR. The table shows 110,000 to 150,000 clones, with 70% to 90% occurring only once. The material sequenced was peripheral blood. The receptors here all came from a woman aged 45-60 years with acute or convalescent COVID-19.

This chain links TRBV21-1 with TRBJ2-7; the D segment call TRBD2 is taken from the table without a DNA check. TRBV21-1 is described as a pseudogene. This CDR3 comprises 15 residues. The DNA for the CDR3 is TGTGCCAGCAGCACTATCCGCCCGGAGCACTACGAGCAGTACTTC. It codes for CASSTIRPEHYEQYF.

This clone was found a few times. V is TRBV3-1 (or the pseudogene TRBV3-2) and J is TRBJ1-5; D uncertain. CDR1 and CDR2 from the germline V gene are LGHDT and YNNKEL (reference sequence). V lost 0 bases and J lost 7, with 7 bases in between. The length of the CDR3 is 13 residues. In DNA, the CDR3 is TGTGCCAGCAGCCAAGAAGGCGGACAGCCCCAGCATTTT. Translation gives CASSQEGGQPQHF.

The rearrangement uses TRBV30 and TRBJ2-3; TRBD2 aligns across 7 bases. With 3 bases clipped from V and 6 bases from J, the junction kept 3 bases outside the gene matches. The CDR3 is 12 amino acids. Germline V gene data show CDR1 as GTSNPN and CDR2 as SVGIG (reference sequence). In nucleotides, the CDR3 is TGTGCCTGGAGCCTGGGGGGGGATACGCAGTATTTT. Amino acid sequence: CAWSLGGDTQYF.

This sequence joins TRBV11-2 and TRBJ1-1; weak D call: TRBD1 (5 bases). The CDR3 contains 13 residues. Trimming pared 3 bases from V and 3 bases from J, leaving 8 bases between. Germline CDR1 reads SGHAT; CDR2 reads FQNNGV. The CDR3 loop reads CASSFTGDTEAFF. The CDR3 DNA follows: TGTGCCAGCAGCTTCACGGGGGACACTGAAGCTTTCTTT.

The V gene is TRBV19, the J gene TRBJ2-2; 15 positions match TRBD2. The CDR3 runs 19 residues. The junction had 7 bases not matched to a gene; V was cut back by 4 bases and J by 1 base. Germline V lookup: CDR1 LNHDA, CDR2 SQIVND (reference sequence). This CDR3 is CASSSLGLAGGRNTGELFF. In nucleotides, the CDR3 is TGTGCCAGTAGTAGCCTCGGACTAGCGGGGGGGCGGAACACCGGGGAGCTGTTTTTT.

This clone was observed a few times. This chain joins TRBV19 and TRBJ1-2; the match to TRBD1 covers 9 bases. Germline V gives CDR1 LNHDA, CDR2 SQIVND (reference sequence). V trimming: 4 bases; J trimming: 2 bases; junction bases outside the gene matches: 17. The CDR3 is 19 residues long. This CDR3 is CASSTRGTGPTILNYGYTF. The CDR3 DNA is TGTGCCAGTAGTACCCGGGGGACAGGGCCTACTATACTAAACTATGGCTACACCTTC.

The chain links TRBV2 to TRBJ1-6, with TRBD1 matching 8 bases. CDR3 length: 15 residues. V gave up 4 bases and J gave up 7 bases; unmatched junction bases: 6. From germline, CDR1 is SNHLY and CDR2 FYNNEI. The chain's CDR3 is CASSGQGLANSPLHF. DNA for the CDR3: TGTGCCAGCAGTGGACAGGGGCTGGCAAATTCACCCCTCCACTTT. The variable domain in full, completed from reference TRBV2 and TRBJ1-6, reads EPEVTQTPSHQVTQMGQEVILRCVPISNHLYFYWYRQILGQKVEFLVSFYNNEISEKSEIFDDQFSVERPDGSNFTLKIRSTKLEDSAMYFCASSGQGLANSPLHFGNGTRLTVT.

V and J are TRBV2 and TRBJ1-5; D is uncertain. Between the trimmed V and J ends, which lost 3 bases and 0 bases, there was a span of 12 bases. This CDR3 has 16 amino acids. Per germline, CDR1 SNHLY and CDR2 FYNNEI. The CDR3 is CASSDPFQDSNQPQHF. CDR3 nucleotide sequence: TGTGCCAGCAGTGACCCATTTCAGGATAGCAATCAGCCCCAGCATTTT.

The chain carries TRBV27 and TRBJ2-7; 8 bases line up with TRBD2. CDR3 size: 14 residues. V shed 3 bases and J 6 bases; nucleotides not matched to a gene: 7. The germline V gene has CDR1 MNHEY and CDR2 SMNVEV (reference sequence). DNA of the CDR3: TGTGCCAGCAGTTTTGGTCGGGAGGGTGGCGAGCAGTACTTC. This codes for CASSFGREGGEQYF.

In the case of this clone: Other DNA sequences of this sample code for an identical CDR3. This chain links TRBV6-5 with TRBJ1-1; 7 bases line up with TRBD1. Germline values: CDR1 MNHEY, CDR2 SVGAGI. This CDR3 comprises 13 residues. The junction had 1 base not matched to a gene; V was cut back by 4 bases and J by 2 bases. For the CDR3, the DNA is TGTGCCAGCAGTTCAGGGGGAAACACTGAAGCTTTCTTT. Encoded protein: CASSSGGNTEAFF.

The CDR3 DNA reads as TGTGCCAGTCCGCTGGCCGGGACAGGGGGGGGCCATGAGCAGTTCTTC. Translation: CASPLAGTGGGHEQFF. J is TRBJ2-1 and V is TRBV19, with 11 bases lining up with TRBD1. The length of the CDR3 is 16 residues. The germline V gene has CDR1 LNHDA and CDR2 SQIVND (reference sequence). After removal of 8 bases from V and 8 bases from J, the junction contained 14 bases not matched to a gene.

The CDR3 protein is CASSRKGRRGTENGYTF. DNA for the CDR3: TGTGCCAGCAGCAGGAAAGGTAGACGCGGGACAGAGAATGGCTACACCTTC. This sequence joins TRBV21-1 and TRBJ1-2; TRBD1, the D gene given by the table, was not confirmed from the DNA. TRBV21-1 is termed a pseudogene. The CDR3 is 17 amino acids.

This clone came up once. The genes are TRBV25-1 and TRBJ2-2; 8 bases map to TRBD1. This CDR3 region has 13 residues. The J segment lost 12 bases and the V segment lost 6 bases, leaving 9 bases of the junction unmatched. Looked up from germline, CDR1 is MGHDK and CDR2 is SYGVNS. The CDR3 nucleotides are TGTGCCAGCAGCAGGGGGCAGGGGTTTAAGCTGTTTTTT. Protein sequence: CASSRGQGFKLFF.

The CDR3 DNA reads as TGCGCCAGCAGTCAATCGCCTATGGGGGCGGCCATGAACACTGAAGCTTTCTTT. It encodes CASSQSPMGAAMNTEAFF. The chain uses TRBV23-1 and TRBJ1-1; the D gene is possibly TRBD1 (6 bases). TRBV23-1 is treated as an ORF (open reading frame) with a function not yet certain. Trimming shortened V by 0 bases and J by 0 bases, and 17 bases separated the two germline ends. The CDR3 sequence is 18 residues long.

CDR3 sequence: CATSELKRTGGAETQYF. CDR3 nucleotides: TGTGCCACCAGTGAGCTCAAACGTACAGGGGGCGCCGAGACCCAGTACTTC. The chain uses TRBV24-1 and TRBJ2-5; 9 bases are a match to TRBD1. This CDR3 spans 17 amino acids. After removal of 4 bases from V and 5 bases from J, the junction contained 13 bases not matched to a gene. Germline assignment: CDR1 KGHDR and CDR2 SFDVKD.

The V gene is TRBV6-1, the J gene TRBJ1-1; TRBD1 agrees at 7 bases. Unmatched junction bases numbered 5, after V lost 2 bases and J lost 8 bases. CDR3 length: 13 amino acids. CDR1 is MNHNS, CDR2 SASEGT, per germline. The CDR3, as DNA: TGTGCCAGCAGTGAACAGGGGGTCCCAGAAGCTTTCTTT. Its protein product is CASSEQGVPEAFF.

CDR3 in DNA: TGTGCCAGCAGCTGGGACAGTGACGCTGGCTACACCTTC. Translated: CASSWDSDAGYTF. The gene calls are TRBV5-5 and TRBJ1-2, with 7 bases lining up with TRBD1. Germline trimming cut 3 bases from V and 7 bases from J; bases unmatched to any gene: 6. The CDR3 has 13 amino acids. The germline V gene encodes CDR1 SGHKS and CDR2 YYEKEE (reference sequence).

This clone appeared once. This sequence joins TRBV5-6 and TRBJ1-4; TRBD1 agrees at 11 bases. J gave up 8 bases and V 0 bases, and 12 bases lay outside the gene matches. Germline V gives CDR1 SGHDT, CDR2 YYEEEE. The CDR3 has 18 amino acids. CDR3 DNA sequence: TGTGCCAGCAGCTTGGTTGGACAGGGGGCTATGGGTGCAGAAAAACTGTTTTTT. Translated, it gives CASSLVGQGAMGAEKLFF. The complete variable domain, with remaining parts taken from reference TRBV5-6 and TRBJ1-4, reads DAGVTQSPTHLIKTRGQQVTLRCSPKSGHDTVSWYQQALGQGPQFIFQYYEEEERQRGNFPDRFSGHQFPNYSSELNVNALLLGDSALYLCASSLVGQGAMGAEKLFFGSGTQLSVL.

This chain links TRBV9 with TRBJ2-7; D remains unclear. CDR1 is SGDLS and CDR2 is YYNGEE in the germline V gene. The CDR3 is 15 residues long. Trimming shortened V by 0 bases and J by 7 bases, and 17 bases separated the two germline ends. DNA of the CDR3: TGTGCCAGCAGCGTAGGTCCGGCATCTGTACAGGAGCAGTACTTC. It translates to CASSVGPASVQEQYF.

The J gene is TRBJ1-5, the V gene TRBV7-9; D ambiguous. The CDR3 runs 15 residues. CDR1 is SEHNR, CDR2 FQNEAQ, per germline (reference sequence). Trimming left V 1 base short and J 3 bases short, with 10 bases between. Here the CDR3 DNA reads TGTGCCAGCAGCTTAGGTTCCAGCGACAATCAGCCCCAGCATTTT. Residues: CASSLGSSDNQPQHF.

This rearrangement joins TRBV9 to TRBJ2-2, with D tentatively TRBD2 (6 bases). Per germline, CDR1 SGDLS and CDR2 YYNGEE. The CDR3 is 18 amino acids. The germline V and J ends were trimmed by 3 bases and 6 bases, with 24 bases remaining between them. DNA of the CDR3: TGTGCCAGCAGCGCCGGTTCCCACAGGAGGGGCTATGCCGGGGAGCTGTTTTTT. Translated: CASSAGSHRRGYAGELFF.

The V gene is TRBV7-9, the J gene TRBJ2-1; D ambiguous. Germline-derived CDR1 and CDR2 are SEHNR and FQNEAQ (reference sequence). V lost 0 bases, J lost 5 bases, and 11 bases lay in between. The CDR3 is 15 amino acids. DNA for the CDR3: TGTGCCAGCAGCTTAGCGGTGGGCAGAGACAATGAGCAGTTCTTC. It encodes CASSLAVGRDNEQFF.

V usage is TRBV2 and J usage is TRBJ1-5, with TRBD1 matching over 7 bases. Germline CDR1 and CDR2: SNHLY and FYNNEI. This CDR3 has 14 amino acids. The junction had 10 bases not matched to a gene; V was cut back by 8 bases and J by 6 bases. CDR3 bases: TGTGCCAGCGGCGTTACAGGGGTATCTCAGCCCCAGCATTTT. It translates to CASGVTGVSQPQHF. Drawing the rest from reference TRBV2 and TRBJ1-5, the complete variable domain is EPEVTQTPSHQVTQMGQEVILRCVPISNHLYFYWYRQILGQKVEFLVSFYNNEISEKSEIFDDQFSVERPDGSNFTLKIRSTKLEDSAMYFCASGVTGVSQPQHFGDGTRLSIL.

This chain joins TRBV7-9 and TRBJ2-1; 7 nucleotides align to TRBD1. CDR3 length: 15 residues. Germline CDR1 SEHNR, CDR2 FQNEAQ (reference sequence). Trimming removed 2 bases from V and 6 bases from J; junction bases left unmatched: 7. DNA for the CDR3: TGTGCCAGCAGCTTAAGACAGGGTATGGGCAATGAGCAGTTCTTC. As protein: CASSLRQGMGNEQFF.

The rearrangement uses TRBV18 and TRBJ1-3; weak D call: TRBD1 (5 bases). The V gene lost 3 bases and the J gene lost 0 bases, with 27 bases spanning the gap. Germline V CDR1 and CDR2: KGHSH, LQKENI. The CDR3 runs 21 residues. The CDR3 coding sequence is TGTGCCAGCTCACCTGGGTTTTTTAGGGGCCTGGTGGACCCCTCTGGAAACACCATATATTTT. The encoded protein is CASSPGFFRGLVDPSGNTIYF.